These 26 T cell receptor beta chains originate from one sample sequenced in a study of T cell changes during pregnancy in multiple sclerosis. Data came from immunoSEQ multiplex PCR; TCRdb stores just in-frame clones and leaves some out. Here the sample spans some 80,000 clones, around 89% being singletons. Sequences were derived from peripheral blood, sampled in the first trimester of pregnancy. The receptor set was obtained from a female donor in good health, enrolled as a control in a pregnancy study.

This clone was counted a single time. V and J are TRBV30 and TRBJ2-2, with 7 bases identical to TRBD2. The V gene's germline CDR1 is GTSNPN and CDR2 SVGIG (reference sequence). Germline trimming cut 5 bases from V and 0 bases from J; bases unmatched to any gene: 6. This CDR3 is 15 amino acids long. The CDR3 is CAWDPGRANTGELFF. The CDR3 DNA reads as TGTGCCTGGGACCCGGGGAGGGCGAACACCGGGGAGCTGTTTTTT.

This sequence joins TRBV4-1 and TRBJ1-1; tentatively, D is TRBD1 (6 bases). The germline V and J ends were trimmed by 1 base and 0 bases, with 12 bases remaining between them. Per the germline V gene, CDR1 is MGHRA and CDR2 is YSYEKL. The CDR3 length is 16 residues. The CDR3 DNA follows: TGCGCCAGCAGCCAAGGGTCCCAGGGGATGAACACTGAAGCTTTCTTT. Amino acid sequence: CASSQGSQGMNTEAFF.

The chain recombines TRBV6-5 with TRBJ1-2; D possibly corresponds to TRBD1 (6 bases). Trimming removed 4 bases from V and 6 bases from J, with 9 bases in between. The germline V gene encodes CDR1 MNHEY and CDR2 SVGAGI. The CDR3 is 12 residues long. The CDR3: CASSFRGNGYTF. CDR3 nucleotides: TGTGCCAGCAGTTTCAGGGGTAATGGCTACACCTTC.

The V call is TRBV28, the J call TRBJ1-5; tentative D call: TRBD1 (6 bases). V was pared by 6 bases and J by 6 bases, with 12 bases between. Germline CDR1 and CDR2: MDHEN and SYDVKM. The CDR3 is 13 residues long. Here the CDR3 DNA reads TGTGCCAGCAGATGGACAGTATTTCAGCCCCAGCATTTT. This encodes CASRWTVFQPQHF.

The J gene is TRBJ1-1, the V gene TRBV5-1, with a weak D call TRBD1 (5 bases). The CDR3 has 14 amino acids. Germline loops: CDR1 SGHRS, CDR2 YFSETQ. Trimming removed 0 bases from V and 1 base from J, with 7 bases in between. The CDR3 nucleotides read TGCGCCAGCAGCTTGGTTCAGGGGAACACTGAAGCTTTCTTT. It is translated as CASSLVQGNTEAFF.

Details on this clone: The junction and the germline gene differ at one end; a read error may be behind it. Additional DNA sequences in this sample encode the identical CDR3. The CDR3 protein is CRKGFPWTIQETQYF. In DNA, the CDR3 is TGTAGGAAGGGGTTTCCGTGGACGATTCAAGAGACCCAGTACTTC. This chain links TRBV29-1 with TRBJ2-5; weak D call: TRBD1 (5 bases). This CDR3 comprises 15 residues. The germline gives CDR1 SQVTM, CDR2 ANQGSEA.

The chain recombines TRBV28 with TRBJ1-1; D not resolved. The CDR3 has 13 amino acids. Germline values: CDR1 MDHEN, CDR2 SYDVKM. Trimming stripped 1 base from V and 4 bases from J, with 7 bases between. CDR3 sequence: CASSLFGVTEAFF. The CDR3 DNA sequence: TGTGCCAGCAGTTTATTCGGGGTCACTGAAGCTTTCTTT.

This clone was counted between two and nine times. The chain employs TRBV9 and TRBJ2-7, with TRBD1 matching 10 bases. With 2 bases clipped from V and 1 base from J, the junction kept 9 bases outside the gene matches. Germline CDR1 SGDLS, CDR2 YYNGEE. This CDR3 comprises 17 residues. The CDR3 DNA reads TGTGCCAGCAGCGTTCGTACGGACAGGGGGACTTCCTACGAGCAGTACTTC. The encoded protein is CASSVRTDRGTSYEQYF.

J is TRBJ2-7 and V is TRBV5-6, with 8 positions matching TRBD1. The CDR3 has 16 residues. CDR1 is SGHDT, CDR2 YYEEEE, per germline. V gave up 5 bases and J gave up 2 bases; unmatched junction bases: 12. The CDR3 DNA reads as TGTGCCAGCAGATCCCTGACAGGGGAAGGCGCCTACGAGCAGTACTTC. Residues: CASRSLTGEGAYEQYF.

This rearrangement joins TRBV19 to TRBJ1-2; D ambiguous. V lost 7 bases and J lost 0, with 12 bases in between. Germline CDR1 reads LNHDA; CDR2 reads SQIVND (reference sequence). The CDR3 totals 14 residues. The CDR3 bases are TGTGCCAGTACCCCAGTCGGGGCTAACTATGGCTACACCTTC. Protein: CASTPVGANYGYTF.

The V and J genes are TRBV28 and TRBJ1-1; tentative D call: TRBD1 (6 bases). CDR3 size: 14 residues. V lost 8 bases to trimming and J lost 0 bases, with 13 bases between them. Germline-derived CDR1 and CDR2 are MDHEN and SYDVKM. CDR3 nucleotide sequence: TGTGCCAGCCGAGGGGACACCATGAACACTGAAGCTTTCTTT. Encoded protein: CASRGDTMNTEAFF.

The CDR3 loop reads CASPKARSSYNEQFF. The CDR3 nucleotides are TGTGCCAGCCCAAAAGCGAGGAGCTCCTACAATGAGCAGTTCTTC. The genes are TRBV27 and TRBJ2-1; D remains unclear. CDR3 length: 15 residues. The ends were cut back, 8 bases at V and 0 bases at J, with 14 bases in the middle. Germline V gives CDR1 MNHEY, CDR2 SMNVEV (reference sequence).

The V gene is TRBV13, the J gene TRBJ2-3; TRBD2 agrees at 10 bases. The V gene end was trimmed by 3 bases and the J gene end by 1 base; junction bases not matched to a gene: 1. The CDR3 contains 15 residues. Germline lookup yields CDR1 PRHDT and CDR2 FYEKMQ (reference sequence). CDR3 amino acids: CASSFGTSGTDTQYF. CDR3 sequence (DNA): TGTGCCAGCAGCTTCGGGACTAGCGGCACAGATACGCAGTATTTT.

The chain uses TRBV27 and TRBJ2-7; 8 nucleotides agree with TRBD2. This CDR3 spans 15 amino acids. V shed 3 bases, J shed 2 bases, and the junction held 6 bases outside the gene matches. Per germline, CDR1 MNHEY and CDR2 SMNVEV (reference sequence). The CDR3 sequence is CASSFGGGYPYEQYF. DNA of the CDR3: TGTGCCAGCAGTTTCGGCGGGGGGTACCCCTACGAGCAGTACTTC.

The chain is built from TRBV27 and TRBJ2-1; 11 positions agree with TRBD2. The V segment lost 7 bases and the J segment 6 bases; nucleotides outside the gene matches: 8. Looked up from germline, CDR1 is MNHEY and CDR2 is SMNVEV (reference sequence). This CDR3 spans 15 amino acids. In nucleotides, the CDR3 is TGTGCCAGCAACCCACTAGCGGGAGTATCCAATGAGCAGTTCTTC. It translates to CASNPLAGVSNEQFF.

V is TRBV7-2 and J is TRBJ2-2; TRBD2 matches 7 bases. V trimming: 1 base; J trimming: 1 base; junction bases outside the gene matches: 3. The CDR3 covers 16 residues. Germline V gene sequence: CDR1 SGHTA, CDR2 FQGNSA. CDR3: CASSLVPSGNTGELFF. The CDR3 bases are TGTGCCAGCAGCTTAGTCCCTAGCGGGAACACCGGGGAGCTGTTTTTT.

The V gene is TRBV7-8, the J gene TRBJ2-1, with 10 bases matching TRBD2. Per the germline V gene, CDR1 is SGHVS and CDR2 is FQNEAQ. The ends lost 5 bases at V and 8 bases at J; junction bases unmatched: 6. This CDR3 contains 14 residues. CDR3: CASSTGLALDEQFF. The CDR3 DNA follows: TGTGCCAGCAGCACGGGACTAGCGTTGGATGAGCAGTTCTTC.

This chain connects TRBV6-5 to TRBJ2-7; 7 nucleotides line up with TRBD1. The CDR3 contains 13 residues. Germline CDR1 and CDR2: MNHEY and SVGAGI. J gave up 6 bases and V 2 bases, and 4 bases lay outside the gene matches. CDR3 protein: CASSYDRASEQYF. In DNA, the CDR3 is TGTGCCAGCAGTTACGACAGGGCTTCCGAGCAGTACTTC.

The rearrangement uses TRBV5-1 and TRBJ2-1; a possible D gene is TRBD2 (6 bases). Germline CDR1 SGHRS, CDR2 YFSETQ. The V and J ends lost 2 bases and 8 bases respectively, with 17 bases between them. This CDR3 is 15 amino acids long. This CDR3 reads CASSFREISSDEQFF. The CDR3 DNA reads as TGCGCCAGCAGCTTCCGGGAGATCTCAAGCGATGAGCAGTTCTTC.

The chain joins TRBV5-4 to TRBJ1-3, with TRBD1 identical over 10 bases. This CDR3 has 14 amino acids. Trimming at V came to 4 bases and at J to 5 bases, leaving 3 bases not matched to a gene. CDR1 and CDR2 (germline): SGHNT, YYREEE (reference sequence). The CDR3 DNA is TGTGCCAGCAGCCCGGACAGGGGGAGAAACACCATATATTTT. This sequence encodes CASSPDRGRNTIYF.

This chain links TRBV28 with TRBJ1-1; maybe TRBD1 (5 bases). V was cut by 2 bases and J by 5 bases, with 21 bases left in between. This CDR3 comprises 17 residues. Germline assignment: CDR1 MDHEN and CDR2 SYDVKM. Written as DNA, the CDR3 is TGTGCCAGCAGTTTAGGCGGGATAATCGCAGGGCGAACTGAAGCTTTCTTT. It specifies CASSLGGIIAGRTEAFF.

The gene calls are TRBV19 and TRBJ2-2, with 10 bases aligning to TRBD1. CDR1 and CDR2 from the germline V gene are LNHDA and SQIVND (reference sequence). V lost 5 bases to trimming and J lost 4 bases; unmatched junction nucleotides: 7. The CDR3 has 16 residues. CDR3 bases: TGTGCCAGTAGTTATGGGACAGGGGTGGGCACCGGGGAGCTGTTTTTT. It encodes CASSYGTGVGTGELFF.

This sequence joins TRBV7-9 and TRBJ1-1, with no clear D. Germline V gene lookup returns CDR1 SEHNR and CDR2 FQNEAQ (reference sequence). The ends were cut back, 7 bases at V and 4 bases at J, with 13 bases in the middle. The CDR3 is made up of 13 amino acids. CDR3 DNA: TGTGCCAGCAATGGAGATAGAACCACTGAAGCTTTCTTT. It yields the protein CASNGDRTTEAFF.

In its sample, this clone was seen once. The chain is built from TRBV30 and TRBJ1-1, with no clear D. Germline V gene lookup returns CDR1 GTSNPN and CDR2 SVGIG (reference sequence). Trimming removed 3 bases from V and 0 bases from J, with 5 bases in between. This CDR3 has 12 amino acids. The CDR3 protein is CAWRLMNTEAFF. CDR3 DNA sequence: TGTGCCTGGAGGTTAATGAACACTGAAGCTTTCTTT.

The CDR3 nucleotides read TGTGCCAGCAGCGCCCGGGGTGTCTATGGCTACACCTTC. It codes for CASSARGVYGYTF. The chain couples TRBV7-6 to TRBJ1-2; D call uncertain. The CDR3 sequence is 13 residues long. V lost 5 bases and J lost 4, with 11 bases in between. Per the germline V gene, CDR1 is SGHVS and CDR2 is FNYEAQ.

The CDR3 region is CASSFDGTPLGNEQFF. The CDR3 DNA is TGTGCCAGCAGTTTTGATGGGACTCCCCTGGGCAATGAGCAGTTCTTC. This chain links TRBV27 with TRBJ2-1; TRBD2 might be the D (6 bases). The CDR3 is 16 amino acids. CDR1 is MNHEY and CDR2 is SMNVEV in the germline V gene (reference sequence). Trimming left V 3 bases short and J 6 bases short, with 18 bases between.